These 26 T cell receptor beta chains originate from one sample sequenced in a study of cytomegalovirus exposure and HLA in healthy donors. Vbeta (60) and Jbeta (13) primers were used in the PCR. The repertoire was sequenced with immunoSEQ multiplex PCR; TCRdb's copy has only in-frame clones and lacks some. Here the sample spans 150,000 to 200,000 clones, about 75% being singletons. Sequenced input: PBMCs. The origin of the receptors is a male donor in good health and CMV-seronegative.

This clone was found a few times. This chain connects TRBV7-2 to TRBJ1-5; 9 nucleotides line up with TRBD1. The CDR3 contains 17 residues. The V segment lost 1 base and the J segment 1 base; nucleotides outside the gene matches: 5. Germline V gene data show CDR1 as SGHTA and CDR2 as FQGNSA. In DNA form, the CDR3 reads TGTGCCAGCAGCTTAGGAGACAGGGGGGGGAGCAATCAGCCCCAGCATTTT. This encodes CASSLGDRGGSNQPQHF.

This clone was picked up one time. The V and J genes are TRBV6-5 and TRBJ2-5, with D tentatively TRBD2 (5 bases). Germline CDR1 MNHEY, CDR2 SVGAGI. The CDR3 spans 14 residues. Trimming took off 4 bases at V and 5 bases at J, with 14 bases between the two ends. The CDR3 sequence: CASSSTREWETQYF. Here the CDR3 DNA reads TGTGCCAGCAGTTCCACGAGGGAGTGGGAGACCCAGTACTTC.

V usage is TRBV2 and J usage is TRBJ1-5; the D gene is possibly TRBD1 (6 bases). V was clipped by 8 bases and J by 1 base, with 21 bases between them. Germline loops: CDR1 SNHLY, CDR2 FYNNEI. This CDR3 comprises 17 residues. The CDR3 region is CASGPGHLRGSNQPQHF. CDR3 nucleotide sequence: TGTGCCAGCGGGCCGGGACACCTGCGAGGGAGCAATCAGCCCCAGCATTTT.

V gene TRBV4-1 combines with J gene TRBJ1-1; 8 nucleotides line up with TRBD1. Germline V CDR1 and CDR2: MGHRA, YSYEKL. This CDR3 contains 15 residues. The V and J ends lost 1 base and 12 bases, in that order; junction bases with no gene match: 13. CDR3 nucleotide sequence: TGCGCCAGCAGCCAAGTTGCCCCGGACAGGGTCTTTCCTTTCTTT. Translating it yields CASSQVAPDRVFPFF.

The count of this clone is one. V and J are TRBV14 and TRBJ2-1; tentative D call: TRBD1 (5 bases). This CDR3 has 12 residues. Trimming pared 2 bases from V and 9 bases from J, leaving 8 bases between. Germline V gene lookup returns CDR1 SGHDN and CDR2 FVKESK. CDR3 amino acids: CASSQQGREQFF. DNA for the CDR3: TGTGCCAGCAGCCAACAGGGTCGTGAGCAGTTCTTC.

This clone came up a few times. V is TRBV6-5 and J is TRBJ1-5, with D tentatively TRBD1 (5 bases). Germline V gene data show CDR1 as MNHEY and CDR2 as SVGAGI. Trimming took 0 bases from V and 0 from J, leaving 6 bases between them. The CDR3 is made up of 15 amino acids. The CDR3 DNA is TGTGCCAGCAGTTACTCAGGGGTTAGCAATCAGCCCCAGCATTTT. This gives the protein CASSYSGVSNQPQHF.

The chain employs TRBV7-2 and TRBJ1-3; D is undetermined. Deletions cut 1 base from V and 1 base from J, with 8 bases between. Germline V gives CDR1 SGHTA, CDR2 FQGNSA. This CDR3 has 15 amino acids. The CDR3 DNA follows: TGTGCCAGCAGCTTAGAAGGGAGATCTGGAAACACCATATATTTT. Its protein is CASSLEGRSGNTIYF.

This chain connects TRBV7-8 to TRBJ2-7, with TRBD2 matching over 12 bases. Germline trimming cut 4 bases from V and 3 bases from J; bases unmatched to any gene: 7. CDR3 length: 16 residues. Per the germline V gene, CDR1 is SGHVS and CDR2 is FQNEAQ. CDR3 sequence: CASSSTPGLAGYEQYF. The CDR3 nucleotides are TGTGCCAGCAGCTCCACTCCGGGACTAGCGGGCTACGAGCAGTACTTC.

For the CDR3, the DNA is TGTGCCAGCTCGACAGATGTCTCCTCCTATGGCTACACCTTC. Residues: CASSTDVSSYGYTF. V is TRBV14 and J is TRBJ1-2, with D possibly TRBD1 on 5 matching bases. The CDR3 has 14 amino acids. With 8 bases removed from V and 4 bases from J, the gap between germline ends came to 17 bases. The germline CDR1 and CDR2 sequences are SGHDN and FVKESK.

The genes are TRBV15 and TRBJ2-1; the match to TRBD2 covers 9 bases. Trimming cost V 5 bases and J 3 bases; bases outside gene matches: 8. The germline gives CDR1 LNHNV, CDR2 YYDKDF (reference sequence). The CDR3 runs 16 residues. The CDR3 region has the DNA TGTGCCACCAGCCCTCCTAGCGGGGATAACTACAATGAGCAGTTCTTC. Translated: CATSPPSGDNYNEQFF.

The rearrangement links TRBV9 to TRBJ2-3; D perhaps matches TRBD2 (6 bases). Deletions cut 4 bases from V and 4 bases from J, with 13 bases between. CDR3 size: 14 residues. Germline V lookup: CDR1 SGDLS, CDR2 YYNGEE. The CDR3 reads CASSPAGMADTQYF. The CDR3 DNA sequence: TGTGCCAGCAGCCCCGCGGGGATGGCAGATACGCAGTATTTT.

This chain uses TRBV28 with TRBJ2-2; D is possibly TRBD1 (6 bases). Per the germline V gene, CDR1 is MDHEN and CDR2 is SYDVKM. The CDR3 runs to 13 residues. The germline V and J ends were trimmed by 4 bases and 8 bases, with 11 bases remaining between them. The chain's CDR3 is CASSSQGIGELFF. The CDR3 DNA reads as TGTGCCAGCAGTTCCCAGGGGATTGGGGAGCTGTTTTTT. Full variable domain (rest looked up from reference TRBV28 and TRBJ2-2): DVKVTQSSRYLVKRTGEKVFLECVQDMDHENMFWYRQDPGLGLRLIYFSYDVKMKEKGDIPEGYSVSREKKERFSLILESASTNQTSMYLCASSSQGIGELFFGEGSRLTVL.

The CDR3 DNA sequence: TGCGCCAGCAGCCAAGACAGGGGGCTGGGTCAGCCCCAGCATTTT. The encoded protein is CASSQDRGLGQPQHF. The chain links TRBV4-1 to TRBJ1-5; 8 nucleotides agree with TRBD1. After removal of 0 bases from V and 6 bases from J, the junction contained 4 bases not matched to a gene. The CDR3 contains 15 residues. CDR1 is MGHRA and CDR2 is YSYEKL in the germline V gene.

This chain links TRBV5-1 with TRBJ1-1; 8 nucleotides agree with TRBD1. Trimming removed 2 bases from V and 7 bases from J; junction bases left unmatched: 10. The CDR3 consists of 15 residues. Germline V gene lookup returns CDR1 SGHRS and CDR2 YFSETQ. This chain's CDR3 is CASSLKDDRGGEAFF. DNA of the CDR3: TGCGCCAGCAGCTTAAAGGACGACAGGGGAGGTGAAGCTTTCTTT.

The genes are TRBV4-3 and TRBJ2-3; D gene ambiguous. The V gene lost 4 bases and the J gene lost 6 bases, with 11 bases spanning the gap. Germline values: CDR1 LGHNA, CDR2 YSLEER. CDR3 length: 13 residues. The CDR3 DNA reads TGCGCCAGCAGCCGCTCCCTCAGTGATACGCAGTATTTT. This encodes CASSRSLSDTQYF.

V is TRBV5-6 and J is TRBJ1-6; TRBD1 matches at 9 bases. Germline trimming cut 4 bases from V and 10 bases from J; bases unmatched to any gene: 6. CDR1 and CDR2 from the germline V gene are SGHDT and YYEEEE. This CDR3 spans 14 amino acids. The CDR3: CASSARDRDSPLHF. Written as DNA, the CDR3 is TGTGCCAGCAGCGCCCGGGACAGGGACTCACCCCTCCACTTT.

The chain uses TRBV28 and TRBJ2-7; 10 bases line up with TRBD1. Germline V gene data show CDR1 as MDHEN and CDR2 as SYDVKM. There are 15 residues in the CDR3. The V gene end was trimmed by 8 bases and the J gene end by 1 base; junction bases not matched to a gene: 8. CDR3 region: CASLSGQGESYEQYF. CDR3 bases: TGTGCCAGCCTAAGCGGACAGGGGGAGTCCTACGAGCAGTACTTC.

This chain connects TRBV18 to TRBJ2-3; 8 nucleotides agree with TRBD2. Germline V gene lookup returns CDR1 KGHSH and CDR2 LQKENI. The CDR3 runs to 18 residues. Losses at the gene ends were 3 bases for V and 3 bases for J; bases not matched to a gene: 14. CDR3 residues: CASSPPFWERGLTDTQYF. For the CDR3, the DNA is TGTGCCAGCTCACCCCCCTTTTGGGAGCGGGGGCTTACAGATACGCAGTATTTT.

The rearrangement uses TRBV7-9 and TRBJ1-4; TRBD1 matches at 7 bases. Germline CDR1 SEHNR, CDR2 FQNEAQ (reference sequence). With 1 base clipped from V and 0 bases from J, the junction kept 2 bases outside the gene matches. The CDR3 has 16 amino acids. This CDR3 reads CASSLGDRPTNEKLFF. Here the CDR3 DNA reads TGTGCCAGCAGCTTAGGGGACAGACCAACTAATGAAAAACTGTTTTTT. Full variable domain (rest looked up from reference TRBV7-9 and TRBJ1-4): DTGVSQNPRHKITKRGQNVTFRCDPISEHNRLYWYRQTLGQGPEFLTYFQNEAQLEKSRLLSDRFSAERPKGSFSTLEIQRTEQGDSAMYLCASSLGDRPTNEKLFFGSGTQLSVL.

The chain carries TRBV5-6 and TRBJ1-4; no clear D gene. The CDR3 contains 14 residues. Per the germline V gene, CDR1 is SGHDT and CDR2 is YYEEEE. V was trimmed by 4 bases and J by 7 bases, leaving 14 bases between them. As DNA, the CDR3 is TGTGCCAGCAGCACGGACCTCGCGGGTGAAAAACTGTTTTTT. Its protein product is CASSTDLAGEKLFF. Looking up the rest from reference TRBV5-6 and TRBJ1-4 gives the full variable domain: DAGVTQSPTHLIKTRGQQVTLRCSPKSGHDTVSWYQQALGQGPQFIFQYYEEEERQRGNFPDRFSGHQFPNYSSELNVNALLLGDSALYLCASSTDLAGEKLFFGSGTQLSVL.

The rearrangement uses TRBV4-1 and TRBJ2-4; D is unresolved. CDR1 and CDR2 (germline): MGHRA, YSYEKL. V was trimmed by 4 bases and J by 0 bases, leaving 13 bases between them. The CDR3 is made up of 16 amino acids. CDR3 sequence reads: CASSRQALLAKNIQYF. Here the CDR3 DNA reads TGCGCCAGCAGCCGGCAGGCACTCCTAGCCAAAAACATTCAGTACTTC.

CDR3 nucleotide sequence: TGTGCCAGCAGTATACTTAATGTCGGGGAGCTGTTTTTT. Protein product: CASSILNVGELFF. This sequence joins TRBV7-8 and TRBJ2-2; D gene uncertain. Germline V lookup: CDR1 SGHVS, CDR2 FQNEAQ. The V gene lost 6 bases and the J gene lost 7 bases, with 12 bases spanning the gap. The CDR3 consists of 13 residues. Together with reference TRBV7-8 and TRBJ2-2, the CDR3 gives the full variable domain: GAGVSQSPRYKVAKRGQDVALRCDPISGHVSLFWYQQALGQGPEFLTYFQNEAQLDKSGLPSDRFFAERPEGSVSTLKIQRTQQEDSAVYLCASSILNVGELFFGEGSRLTVL.

The chain employs TRBV15 and TRBJ2-1, with 10 nucleotides matching TRBD2. Trimming cost V 5 bases and J 2 bases; bases outside gene matches: 6. CDR3 length: 16 residues. Germline-derived CDR1 and CDR2 are LNHNV and YYDKDF (reference sequence). CDR3 nucleotides: TGTGCCACCAGCCCCCCAGGACTAGCGGCCTACAATGAGCAGTTCTTC. It specifies CATSPPGLAAYNEQFF.

This clone came up a few times. The chain recombines TRBV5-6 with TRBJ2-7; tentatively, D is TRBD2 (5 bases). Looked up from germline, CDR1 is SGHDT and CDR2 is YYEEEE. Trimming removed 0 bases at V and 6 bases at J, with 10 bases between. The CDR3 is made up of 13 amino acids. Here the CDR3 reads CASSLAGKREQYF. DNA for the CDR3: TGTGCCAGCAGCTTGGCCGGGAAGCGCGAGCAGTACTTC.

The V call is TRBV6-5, the J call TRBJ1-2, with 9 bases that match TRBD1. CDR3 size: 15 residues. V was pared by 5 bases and J by 4 bases, with 8 bases of the junction left unmatched. Germline V gene sequence: CDR1 MNHEY, CDR2 SVGAGI. The CDR3 sequence is CASSRQGGLSYGYTF. The CDR3 DNA reads as TGTGCCAGCAGTCGACAGGGGGGCCTTTCCTATGGCTACACCTTC.

This clone turned up a few times. The chain uses TRBV18 and TRBJ2-7, with a weak D call TRBD1 (6 bases). The CDR3 has 14 residues. Trimming cost V 3 bases and J 2 bases, with 11 bases left between them. The germline CDR1 and CDR2 sequences are KGHSH and LQKENI. CDR3 nucleotides: TGTGCCAGCTCACCTCTACGGGACACCTACGAGCAGTACTTC. It yields the protein CASSPLRDTYEQYF.